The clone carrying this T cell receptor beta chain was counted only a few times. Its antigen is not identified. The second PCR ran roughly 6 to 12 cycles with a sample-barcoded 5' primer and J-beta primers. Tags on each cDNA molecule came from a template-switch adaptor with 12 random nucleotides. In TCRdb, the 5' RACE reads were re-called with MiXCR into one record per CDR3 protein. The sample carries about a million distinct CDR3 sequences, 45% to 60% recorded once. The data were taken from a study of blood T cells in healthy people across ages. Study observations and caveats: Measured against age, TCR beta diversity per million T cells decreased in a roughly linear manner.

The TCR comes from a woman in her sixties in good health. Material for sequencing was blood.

The CDR3 DNA follows: TGTGCCAGCAACCCGCATCGAAAACTAGCGGGGGGAACCTACGAGCAGTACTTC. Translation: CASNPHRKLAGGTYEQYF. The genes are TRBV6-2 or TRBV6-3 and TRBJ2-7, with 12 bases fitting TRBD2. Trimming at V came to 7 bases and at J to 2 bases, leaving 15 bases not matched to a gene. The CDR3 totals 18 residues. Germline CDR1 reads MNHEY; CDR2 reads SVGEGT.